One and the same sample provided the 30 T cell receptor beta chains below, sequenced in a study of glioma-infiltrating T cells. The iRepertoire nested amplicon-rescue multiplex PCR amplified TCR alpha and beta CDR3s from RNA. TCRdb reanalysed the multiplex PCR reads using MiXCR and keeps one entry per CDR3 protein. The sample has approximately 110,000 distinct CDR3 sequences; 20% to 25% are singletons. The sequenced sample consisted of glioma tissue, nonneoplastic brain tissue, or PBMCs (not recorded which). The receptor source for this set is a human donor with low-grade glioma or glioblastoma, undergoing nonglioma brain surgery, or in good health (not recorded which).

This clonotype was seen at least ten times. The chain has TRBV29-1 and TRBJ2-7; TRBD1 agrees at 8 bases. J lost 7 bases, V lost 3 bases, and 5 bases had no gene match. This CDR3 has 12 amino acids. Germline V gene lookup returns CDR1 SQVTM and CDR2 ANQGSEA. Here the CDR3 reads CSVDGTGREQYF. The CDR3 region has the DNA TGCAGCGTTGATGGGACAGGAAGGGAGCAGTACTTC.

About this clonotype itself: This sequence may be a read error, since a much larger clone differs from it by one base. In DNA form, the CDR3 reads TGTGCCAGCAGCCTTCAGGGGCTCTCTGGAAACACCATATATTTT. Translating it yields CASSLQGLSGNTIYF. The chain recombines TRBV7-2 with TRBJ1-3, with D maybe TRBD1 (6 bases). V was cut by 5 bases and J by 0 bases, with 11 bases left in between. Germline loops: CDR1 SGHTA, CDR2 FQGNSA. CDR3 length: 15 residues.

This clonotype was found many times. This chain connects TRBV4-1 to TRBJ2-1; D remains unclear. Per the germline V gene, CDR1 is MGHRA and CDR2 is YSYEKL. This CDR3 is 14 amino acids long. V was shortened by 0 bases and J by 4 bases, with 7 bases between the two germline ends. Here the CDR3 DNA reads TGCGCCAGCAGCCAAGATAACAAGTACAATGAGCAGTTCTTC. Protein: CASSQDNKYNEQFF.

This clonotype has ten or more counts. The rearrangement joins TRBV6-1 to TRBJ2-1; TRBD2 matches at 11 bases. The CDR3 is made up of 15 amino acids. CDR1 MNHNS and CDR2 SASEGT come from the germline V gene. With 4 bases clipped from V and 3 bases from J, the junction kept 2 bases outside the gene matches. The chain's CDR3 is CASSAGLAVYNEQFF. As DNA, the CDR3 is TGTGCCAGCAGTGCGGGACTAGCGGTCTACAATGAGCAGTTCTTC.

The sample holds many counts of this clonotype. This chain joins TRBV7-3 and TRBJ2-3, with D perhaps TRBD1 or TRBD2 (6 bases each). Trimming pared 4 bases from V and 8 bases from J, leaving 16 bases between. The CDR3 consists of 14 residues. From germline, CDR1 is SGHTA and CDR2 FQGTGA. The CDR3 loop is CASSSSKGGGTQYF. CDR3 DNA: TGTGCCAGCAGCTCCTCTAAAGGGGGAGGTACGCAGTATTTT. Complete variable domain (other parts from reference TRBV7-3 and TRBJ2-3): GAGVSQTPSNKVTEKGKYVELRCDPISGHTALYWYRQSLGQGPEFLIYFQGTGAADDSGLPNDRFFAVRPEGSVSTLKIQRTERGDSAVYLCASSSSKGGGTQYFGPGTRLTVL.

The chain carries TRBV6-6 and TRBJ2-7; 8 bases align to TRBD2. The CDR3 has 13 amino acids. Trimming cost V 8 bases and J 3 bases; bases outside gene matches: 6. Germline V lookup: CDR1 MNHNY, CDR2 SVGAGI (reference sequence). The CDR3 bases are TGTGCCAGCCGGGAGGGGAGCGGCTACGAGCAGTACTTC. This translates into CASREGSGYEQYF.

This clonotype occurred many times. The chain uses TRBV20-1 and TRBJ1-5; a weak D match, TRBD1 (5 bases). Looked up from germline, CDR1 is DFQATT and CDR2 is SNEGSKA (reference sequence). This CDR3 is 14 amino acids long. The germline V and J ends were trimmed by 6 bases and 1 base, with 13 bases remaining between them. CDR3: CSAAQGVSNQPQHF. The CDR3 DNA follows: TGCAGTGCCGCACAAGGGGTAAGCAATCAGCCCCAGCATTTT.

A word on this clonotype: One base away lies a much larger clone, so this may be a sequencing read error. The V and J genes are TRBV4-1 and TRBJ2-5, with TRBD2 matching 9 bases. Per germline, CDR1 MGHRA and CDR2 YSYEKL. The CDR3 covers 15 residues. CDR3 nucleotide sequence: TGCTCCAGCAGCCTTGCGGGAGGGGCTCAAGAGACCCAGTACTTC. This gives the protein CSSSLAGGAQETQYF.

Ten or more counts support this clonotype. The chain couples TRBV27 to TRBJ2-1; D not certain. The V gene's germline CDR1 is MNHEY and CDR2 SMNVEV (reference sequence). CDR3 length: 13 residues. The V gene lost 4 bases and the J gene lost 2 bases, with 6 bases spanning the gap. The CDR3 DNA follows: TGTGCCAGCAGTTCGTACACCTACAATGAGCAGTTCTTC. Its translation is CASSSYTYNEQFF.

V usage is TRBV29-1 and J usage is TRBJ1-4, with D maybe TRBD1 (6 bases). Trimming removed 6 bases from V and 7 bases from J, with 15 bases in between. This CDR3 has 13 residues. Germline V gene lookup returns CDR1 SQVTM and CDR2 ANQGSEA. CDR3 residues: CSVKQGWSEKLFF. Written as DNA, the CDR3 is TGCAGCGTGAAACAGGGATGGAGTGAAAAACTGTTTTTT.

The chain joins TRBV7-9 to TRBJ1-1, with a tentative D call TRBD1 (5 bases). CDR1 SEHNR and CDR2 FQNEAQ come from the germline V gene (reference sequence). The CDR3 runs 15 residues. Between the trimmed V and J ends, which lost 5 bases and 2 bases, there was a span of 15 bases. CDR3 in DNA: TGTGCCAGCAGCGCCCAGACAGTCCTAAACACTGAAGCTTTCTTT. It is translated as CASSAQTVLNTEAFF.

The sample holds many counts of this clonotype. The rearrangement uses TRBV12-3 or TRBV12-4 and TRBJ1-6, with 7 bases identical to TRBD1. The CDR3 extends over 15 amino acids. V trimming: 1 base; J trimming: 8 bases; junction bases outside the gene matches: 5. This chain's CDR3 is CASSLGGQGDSPLHF. The DNA for the CDR3 is TGTGCCAGCAGTTTAGGGGGTCAGGGGGATTCACCCCTCCACTTT.

The V and J genes are TRBV14 and TRBJ2-5; weak D call: TRBD2 (6 bases). The CDR3 runs to 14 residues. Deletions cut 3 bases from V and 7 bases from J, with 15 bases between. The germline CDR1 and CDR2 sequences are SGHDN and FVKESK. The CDR3 DNA reads TGTGCCAGCAGCCAGACGGGAGCTTTCGGGACCCAGTACTTC. Translated, it gives CASSQTGAFGTQYF.

This clonotype has ten or more counts. V and J are TRBV5-1 and TRBJ2-7, with a tentative D call TRBD2 (6 bases). Trimming removed 0 bases at V and 3 bases at J, with 13 bases between. Germline loops: CDR1 SGHRS, CDR2 YFSETQ. The CDR3 has 15 amino acids. The CDR3 DNA sequence: TGCGCCAGCAGCTTGGATTCGGGGGTATTCTACGAGCAGTACTTC. Its translation: CASSLDSGVFYEQYF.

Concerning this clonotype: A much larger clone sits a single nucleotide away, making a read error possible. The chain links TRBV7-2 to TRBJ1-6; 7 positions match TRBD1. From germline, CDR1 is SGHTA and CDR2 FQGNSA. This CDR3 region has 15 residues. This CDR3 reads CASSLGDSFNSPLRF. The CDR3 DNA follows: TGTGCCAGCAGCTTGGGGGACAGTTTTAATTCACCCCTCCGCTTT.

This clonotype was counted ten times or more. The V call is TRBV30, the J call TRBJ1-5; D is unclear. CDR3 length: 13 amino acids. The V gene lost 1 base and the J gene lost 5 bases, with 9 bases spanning the gap. From germline, CDR1 is GTSNPN and CDR2 SVGIG (reference sequence). The CDR3 bases are TGTGCCTGGAGTGGGTCTCACGATCAGCCCCAGCATTTT. This translates into CAWSGSHDQPQHF.

Ten or more counts support this clonotype. The rearrangement joins TRBV6-1 to TRBJ2-7, with D unclear. Deletions cut 6 bases from V and 2 bases from J, with 14 bases between. Germline assignment: CDR1 MNHNS and CDR2 SASEGT. This CDR3 region has 14 residues. The CDR3, as DNA: TGTGCCAGCAGGCTAATTCCTGCAACCTACGAGCAGTACTTC. The encoded protein is CASRLIPATYEQYF.

This clonotype was detected only a few times. V usage is TRBV5-1 and J usage is TRBJ2-3; D call uncertain. Germline lookup yields CDR1 SGHRS and CDR2 YFSETQ. V lost 3 bases to trimming and J lost 2 bases, with 10 bases between them. The CDR3 consists of 14 residues. The CDR3 nucleotides read TGCGCCAGCAGCTACCCGGGCCTCACAGATACGCAGTATTTT. This codes for CASSYPGLTDTQYF.

This clonotype was seen ten or more times. The chain has TRBV19 and TRBJ1-5; 7 bases fit TRBD1. This CDR3 spans 16 amino acids. Per the germline V gene, CDR1 is LNHDA and CDR2 is SQIVND (reference sequence). J was trimmed by 0 bases and V by 5 bases; bases with no gene match: 7. DNA of the CDR3: TGTGCCAGTAGTCCTCCGGGACAGATTAGCAATCAGCCCCAGCATTTT. This encodes CASSPPGQISNQPQHF. Full variable domain (rest looked up from reference TRBV19 and TRBJ1-5): DGGITQSPKYLFRKEGQNVTLSCEQNLNHDAMYWYRQDPGQGLRLIYYSQIVNDFQKGDIAEGYSVSREKKESFPLTVTSAQKNPTAFYLCASSPPGQISNQPQHFGDGTRLSIL.

This clonotype was found many times. The rearrangement links TRBV7-9 to TRBJ1-2; 7 bases agree with TRBD1. Trimming at V came to 5 bases and at J to 3 bases, leaving 9 bases not matched to a gene. The CDR3 covers 15 residues. Germline assignment: CDR1 SEHNR and CDR2 FQNEAQ (reference sequence). DNA of the CDR3: TGTGCCAGCAGCCTAGGGACAGCTGTTTACTATGGCTACACCTTC. Its translation: CASSLGTAVYYGYTF. The full variable domain, in which reference TRBV7-9 and TRBJ1-2 provide the parts outside the CDR3, is DTGVSQNPRHKITKRGQNVTFRCDPISEHNRLYWYRQTLGQGPEFLTYFQNEAQLEKSRLLSDRFSAERPKGSFSTLEIQRTEQGDSAMYLCASSLGTAVYYGYTFGSGTRLTVV.

The sample holds many counts of this clonotype. The gene calls are TRBV27 and TRBJ1-5, with D possibly TRBD1 on 5 matching bases. Germline V CDR1 and CDR2: MNHEY, SMNVEV (reference sequence). CDR3 length: 12 residues. V lost 2 bases to trimming and J lost 6 bases, with 5 bases between them. This CDR3 is CASSLRGQPQHF. In DNA, the CDR3 is TGTGCCAGCAGTTTAAGGGGTCAGCCCCAGCATTTT.

This clonotype was seen at least ten times. The chain carries TRBV6-2 or TRBV6-3 and TRBJ2-2; tentative D call: TRBD2 (6 bases). Germline V lookup: CDR1 MNHEY, CDR2 SVGEGT. V shed 7 bases and J shed 6 bases, with 18 bases lying between them. The CDR3 is 15 amino acids. DNA for the CDR3: TGTGCCAGCAAAACCTTACGGGACTCCCCCGGGGAGCTGTTTTTT. The encoded protein is CASKTLRDSPGELFF.

This clonotype has ten or more counts. The chain joins TRBV6-6 to TRBJ2-7, with 8 bases aligning to TRBD1. This CDR3 has 15 residues. The junction had 5 bases not matched to a gene; V was cut back by 2 bases and J by 2 bases. Germline CDR1 reads MNHNY; CDR2 reads SVGAGI (reference sequence). The CDR3 region is CASSYPGQGTYEQYF. CDR3 in DNA: TGTGCCAGCAGTTACCCTGGACAGGGAACCTACGAGCAGTACTTC.

This clonotype was seen ten or more times. The chain is built from TRBV2 and TRBJ1-6; no firm D call. CDR3 length: 12 amino acids. Looked up from germline, CDR1 is SNHLY and CDR2 is FYNNEI. With 3 bases removed from V and 7 bases from J, the gap between germline ends came to 4 bases. The CDR3 loop is CASSERNSPLHF. DNA of the CDR3: TGTGCCAGCAGTGAGAGGAATTCACCCCTCCACTTT.

Many counts were recorded for this clonotype. For the CDR3, the DNA is TGTGCCAGCAGTTACGAGCGGGACGGCACCGGGGAGCTGTTTTTT. It is translated as CASSYERDGTGELFF. This chain connects TRBV6-6 to TRBJ2-2; 7 bases agree with TRBD2. The CDR3 runs to 15 residues. With 2 bases clipped from V and 4 bases from J, the junction kept 4 bases outside the gene matches. CDR1 is MNHNY, CDR2 SVGAGI, per germline (reference sequence).

This clonotype was picked up many times. The chain uses TRBV6-1 and TRBJ1-1; D is unresolved. Trimming stripped 6 bases from V and 0 bases from J, with 8 bases between. The germline CDR1 and CDR2 sequences are MNHNS and SASEGT. CDR3 length: 13 residues. CDR3 residues: CASSRSMNTEAFF. CDR3 sequence (DNA): TGTGCCAGCAGCCGATCCATGAACACTGAAGCTTTCTTT.

At least ten counts were recorded for this clonotype. J is TRBJ2-3 and V is TRBV28; 10 bases agree with TRBD1. Trimming at V came to 10 bases and at J to 1 base, leaving 8 bases not matched to a gene. The CDR3 runs to 15 residues. Germline V gene lookup returns CDR1 MDHEN and CDR2 SYDVKM. CDR3 in amino acids: CATRMGTGGTDTQYF. Here the CDR3 DNA reads TGTGCCACCAGAATGGGGACAGGGGGCACAGATACGCAGTATTTT. The full variable domain, its missing parts supplied by reference TRBV28 and TRBJ2-3, is DVKVTQSSRYLVKRTGEKVFLECVQDMDHENMFWYRQDPGLGLRLIYFSYDVKMKEKGDIPEGYSVSREKKERFSLILESASTNQTSMYLCATRMGTGGTDTQYFGPGTRLTVL.

The genes are TRBV29-1 and TRBJ2-7; 14 bases line up with TRBD2. With V trimmed by 7 bases and J by 5 bases, 1 base remained unmatched. Germline values: CDR1 SQVTM, CDR2 ANQGSEA. This CDR3 comprises 12 residues. Here the CDR3 reads CSGGLAGDEQYF. The CDR3 DNA sequence: TGCAGCGGGGGACTAGCGGGAGACGAGCAGTACTTC.

The sample holds many counts of this clonotype. This sequence joins TRBV28 and TRBJ2-5; no definite D call. From germline, CDR1 is MDHEN and CDR2 SYDVKM. Trimming cost V 5 bases and J 4 bases, with 11 bases left between them. This CDR3 contains 13 residues. The CDR3 bases are TGTGCCAGCAGTCAAGACCAAAGAGAGACCCAGTACTTC. Residues: CASSQDQRETQYF.

This clonotype has ten or more counts. The chain links TRBV6-2 or TRBV6-3 to TRBJ1-1; weak D call: TRBD1 (5 bases). The germline V gene has CDR1 MNHEY and CDR2 SVGEGT. Trimming shortened V by 2 bases and J by 6 bases, and 10 bases separated the two germline ends. CDR3 length: 13 amino acids. For the CDR3, the DNA is TGTGCCAGCAGTTACGAGGGGTCCCCTGAAGCTTTCTTT. Translating it yields CASSYEGSPEAFF.